This T cell receptor beta chain stems from a study of post-analysis software for immune sequencing data. About the study: In terms of disease course, relapsing-remitting, secondary progressive and progressive-relapsing multiple sclerosis were included. Overall study findings and caveats: Patients used a handful of TRBV segments, including TRBV5-6, TRBV5-1 and TRBV20-1, more often than controls. Pronounced co-clustering by F measure was evident among identically batched samples. Controls significantly exceeded multiple sclerosis patients in normalized Chao1 diversity.

Prepared libraries of TCR beta cDNA carried unique molecular identifiers. The T cell input of about 0.9 to 10 million gave about 500,000 cDNA molecules. TCRdb re-derived calls from the PCR reads in MiXCR, one entry per CDR3 protein. Seen here are 750,000 to 950,000 distinct CDR3 sequences, roughly 50% observed once, and the top ten hold approximately 4.5%. In regard to this clonotype: Its target is unknown.

The CDR3 extends over 13 amino acids. Germline CDR1 SEHNR, CDR2 FQNEAQ (reference sequence). The germline V and J ends were trimmed by 5 bases and 4 bases, with 12 bases remaining between them. What was sequenced was blood. The genes are TRBV7-9 and TRBJ2-7, with no clear D. This sequence originates from a girl aged 5-17 years with multiple sclerosis. The DNA for the CDR3 is TGTGCCAGCAGCCCACAGAACAAGTACGAGCAGTACTTC. Translating it yields CASSPQNKYEQYF.